This T cell receptor (beta chain) was documented in a study of CD8 T cells in Susac syndrome. Random-hexamer reverse transcription was applied to roughly 0.5 to 1 ug RNA. TCRdb fed the immunoSEQ multiplex PCR reads into MiXCR, producing one record per CDR3 protein. The table shows approximately 270,000 distinct CDR3 sequences, with approximately 92% occurring only once. TEMRA cells underwent FACS enrichment and CD8+ and CD4+ T cells underwent negative isolation. Per the germline V gene, CDR1 is SGHVS and CDR2 is FQNEAQ. Trimming took off 2 bases at V and 0 bases at J, with 12 bases between the two ends. CDR3 length: 16 residues.

V usage is TRBV7-8 and J usage is TRBJ2-3; D unresolved. The source of this sequence is a human donor with multiple sclerosis. Sequencing input: CD4+ T cells from PBMCs. This chain's CDR3 is CASSLMSPRSTDTQYF. The CDR3 DNA reads TGTGCCAGCAGCTTAATGTCCCCCAGGAGCACAGATACGCAGTATTTT.